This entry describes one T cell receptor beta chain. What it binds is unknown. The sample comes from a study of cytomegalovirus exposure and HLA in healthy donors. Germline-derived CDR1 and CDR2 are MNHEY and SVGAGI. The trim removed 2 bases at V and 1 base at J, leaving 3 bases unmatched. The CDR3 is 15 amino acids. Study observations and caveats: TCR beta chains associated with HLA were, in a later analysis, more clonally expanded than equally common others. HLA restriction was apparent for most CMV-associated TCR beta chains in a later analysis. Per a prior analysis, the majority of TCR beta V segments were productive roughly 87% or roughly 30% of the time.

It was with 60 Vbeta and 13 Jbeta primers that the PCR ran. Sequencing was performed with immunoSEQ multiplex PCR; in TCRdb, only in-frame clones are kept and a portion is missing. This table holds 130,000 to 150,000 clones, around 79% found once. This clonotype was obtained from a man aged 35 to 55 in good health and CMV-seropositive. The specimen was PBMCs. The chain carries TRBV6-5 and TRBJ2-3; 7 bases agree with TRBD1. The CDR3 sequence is CASSYRGHGTDTQYF. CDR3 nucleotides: TGTGCCAGCAGTTACAGGGGGCATGGCACAGATACGCAGTATTTT.